This TCR beta chain originates from a study of shared T cell receptors in the human thymus (dated by TCRdb to about 2021). Regarding the complete study: The study investigated the way shared, self-reactive T-cell receptor alpha chains are produced in the human thymus.

This clone came up a few times. Its cognate antigen has yet to be identified. Base qualities are not at hand, and no much larger clone is one base apart. Library preparation employed the immunoSEQ multiplex PCR assay. The immuneACCESS repertoire file appears here via TCRdb, limited to in-frame rearrangements. These files lack a portion of the clones; in checked studies, under half of the deficit traces to unresolved V genes, and the cause of the others is not known. This sample lists some 760,000 clones; 80% to 90% were detected once. The biggest ten clones account for 0.0095% to 0.013% of the sample. Inclusive of the bounding cysteine and phenylalanine, the CDR3 is 14 residues long. Of the read, only the CDR3 DNA is kept; its 42 bases are in frame from base 1. The germline V gene supplies CDR1 MNHEY and CDR2 SVGAGI. Relative to germline, V is 7 bases shorter and J is 8 bases shorter, with 18 bases between their ends.

This sample also appeared in a second study, on human thymus T cells. In that second paper, the authors write: In Finland, the donors were immunologically healthy infants who were having open corrective cardiac surgery for congenital heart defects. Thymus tissue was collected as surgical resects that were removed during corrective cardiac surgery. Both the thymic and the peripheral blood repertoires appeared to show biased V and J gene segment usage. The related research found that thymic TCR repertoires overlapped highly between unrelated individuals. TCR alpha and beta repertoires from roughly 8 infant thymus samples and a few related peripheral blood samples were characterized in the study. Donor ages ranged from about 7 to 250 days, and the cohort comprised 5 to 7 male and a couple of female infants. After being mechanically released from the tissue, thymocytes were kept at -70 degrees C in pellets of roughly 10-33 million cells. A QIAsymphony instrument was used to extract genomic DNA from the frozen cell pellets. The immunoSEQ multiplex PCR assay was used to amplify the TCRB and TCRAD loci from a standardized quantity of quality-controlled genomic DNA. The amplicons covered the V(D)J region and were long enough to include the CDR3 and to identify the V and J genes. The commercial immunoSEQ service was used to sequence amplicons on an Illumina platform. Corrections for primer bias and sequencing errors followed previously described methods, while TCRAD and TCRB definitions were based on the IMGT database. The repertoires were analysed using immunoSEQ Analyzer 3.0 and VDJTools for basic statistics, V/J segment usage, diversity estimates, rarefaction and pairwise overlap. Chao1, ChaoE, Efron-Thisted, Shannon and inverse Simpson indices were used to estimate diversity, which was also estimated on datasets down-sampled to the smallest sample. Repertoire overlap was assessed by strict matching of CDR3 nucleotide sequence, V gene and J gene, and clustering was done by Jaccard-based multidimensional scaling. On average, thymus samples yielded 750,000 to 1,000,000 unique TCRB clonotypes, whereas blood samples yielded about 80,000.

The chain links TRBV6-5 with TRBJ1-3; tentative D gene TRBD1, with 5 bases matching. The sample was thymocytes. This TCR was sampled from a girl under three years old with a congenital heart defect. Donor details come from another sample of the same person, matched by shared clones. The DNA reads TGTGCCAGCACCGCCCGACCCGGGGGACACACCATATATTTT. Translation gives CASTARPGGHTIYF.